Presented here are 16 T cell receptor beta chains from one specimen sequenced in a study of blood T cell repertoires in COVID-19. Generated by immunoSEQ multiplex PCR, the TCRdb table keeps only in-frame clones and is missing some. Of some 530,000 clones listed, roughly nine tenths are singletons. The material sequenced was PBMCs or T cells enriched from blood (not recorded which). These receptors were taken from a woman aged 60-70 years who had recovered from COVID-19.

The CDR3, as DNA: TGTGCCAGCTCACTACTAGCTACGGTGGGGGGAAACCAAGAGACCCAGTACTTC. It yields the protein CASSLLATVGGNQETQYF. The chain uses TRBV18 and TRBJ2-5, with D maybe TRBD2 (6 bases). Trimming cost V 4 bases and J 0 bases, with 21 bases left between them. The germline V gene has CDR1 KGHSH and CDR2 LQKENI. The length of the CDR3 is 18 residues.

J is TRBJ2-3 and V is TRBV2; tentatively, D is TRBD1 (5 bases). CDR3 length equals 13 residues. In germline, CDR1 is SNHLY, CDR2 FYNNEI. Trimming removed 11 bases at V and 4 bases at J, with 16 bases between. The CDR3 region is CAGRGSGSDTQYF. The CDR3 region has the DNA TGTGCCGGACGTGGTTCAGGGTCAGATACGCAGTATTTT.

The rearrangement joins TRBV6-5 to TRBJ2-3, with D possibly matching TRBD2 (5 bases). CDR3 length equals 15 residues. CDR1 is MNHEY and CDR2 is SVGAGI in the germline V gene. The V and J ends lost 6 bases and 2 bases respectively, with 15 bases between them. The CDR3 spells CASRTGDTYTDTQYF. DNA of the CDR3: TGTGCCAGCAGGACCGGGGATACCTACACAGATACGCAGTATTTT.

The chain carries TRBV9 and TRBJ2-3; 12 nucleotides line up with TRBD2. CDR3 length equals 14 residues. V was pared by 5 bases and J by 6 bases, with 4 bases of the junction left unmatched. CDR1 and CDR2 from the germline V gene are SGDLS and YYNGEE. The CDR3 sequence is CASSLTSGGDTQYF. As DNA, the CDR3 is TGTGCCAGCAGTCTTACTAGCGGGGGGGATACGCAGTATTTT.

The J gene is TRBJ2-3, the V gene TRBV4-2, with D perhaps matching TRBD2 (5 bases). Deletions cut 7 bases from V and 0 bases from J, with 14 bases between. The germline CDR1 and CDR2 sequences are LGHNA and YNFKEQ. The length of the CDR3 is 15 residues. CDR3 bases: TGTGCCAGCACCCCTCGGGGAACTAGCACAGATACGCAGTATTTT. This translates into CASTPRGTSTDTQYF.

The chain combines TRBV15 with TRBJ2-3; maybe TRBD1 (5 bases). Germline CDR1 is LNHNV and CDR2 is YYDKDF (reference sequence). The germline V and J ends were trimmed by 2 bases and 0 bases, with 9 bases remaining between them. This CDR3 spans 15 amino acids. CDR3 amino acids: CATSRQGTSTDTQYF. The DNA of the CDR3 is TGTGCCACCAGCAGACAGGGTACTAGCACAGATACGCAGTATTTT.

The chain has TRBV2 and TRBJ1-1; D unresolved. The V end was cut by 7 bases, the J end by 7 bases, with 10 bases between. Germline V gives CDR1 SNHLY, CDR2 FYNNEI. The length of the CDR3 is 11 residues. CDR3 DNA sequence: TGTGCCAGCAAGTCGGAGGGTGAAGCTTTCTTT. Protein sequence: CASKSEGEAFF.

This clone showed up just once. The chain combines TRBV5-4 with TRBJ1-1, with TRBD1 matching over 7 bases. The germline CDR1 and CDR2 sequences are SGHNT and YYREEE (reference sequence). The CDR3 is 14 amino acids. V lost 1 base, J lost 4 bases, and 4 bases stayed unmatched. CDR3 amino acids: CASSLKGARTEAFF. DNA for the CDR3: TGTGCCAGCAGCTTGAAGGGGGCGCGCACTGAAGCTTTCTTT.

The chain is built from TRBV18 and TRBJ2-7; D might be TRBD2 (5 bases). The CDR3 is made up of 14 amino acids. In germline, CDR1 is KGHSH, CDR2 LQKENI. The V end was cut by 3 bases, the J end by 0 bases, with 9 bases between. The CDR3: CASSPGLSSYEQYV. CDR3 DNA: TGTGCCAGCTCACCTGGACTCAGCTCCTACGAGCAGTACGTC.

V usage is TRBV7-9 and J usage is TRBJ1-2; TRBD1 matches 9 bases. Germline V gene lookup returns CDR1 SEHNR and CDR2 FQNEAQ (reference sequence). The CDR3 spans 14 residues. V shed 5 bases and J 4 bases; nucleotides not matched to a gene: 5. In DNA form, the CDR3 reads TGTGCCAGCAGCGACGGACAGGGGACCTATGGCTACACCTTC. It translates to CASSDGQGTYGYTF.

V usage is TRBV2 and J usage is TRBJ1-2; 8 bases map to TRBD1. J was trimmed by 7 bases and V by 6 bases; bases with no gene match: 13. CDR3 length: 15 amino acids. The germline gives CDR1 SNHLY, CDR2 FYNNEI. CDR3 nucleotides: TGTGCCAGCAGCCTCCTGGGGCAGGGGGCAAGTGGCTACACCTTC. Translating gives CASSLLGQGASGYTF. The entire variable domain, with the rest obtained from reference TRBV2 and TRBJ1-2, is as follows: EPEVTQTPSHQVTQMGQEVILRCVPISNHLYFYWYRQILGQKVEFLVSFYNNEISEKSEIFDDQFSVERPDGSNFTLKIRSTKLEDSAMYFCASSLLGQGASGYTFGSGTRLTVV.

The chain carries TRBV5-1 and TRBJ1-1, with D tentatively TRBD1 (6 bases). CDR1 SGHRS and CDR2 YFSETQ come from the germline V gene. V was shortened by 7 bases and J by 7 bases, with 17 bases between the two germline ends. CDR3 size: 13 residues. Here the CDR3 DNA reads TGCGCCAGCGCCACAGGGAGTGAGAATGAAGCTTTCTTT. Protein: CASATGSENEAFF.

The chain joins TRBV7-8 to TRBJ1-2; D remains unclear. The V end was cut by 5 bases, the J end by 1 base, with 11 bases between. The germline V gene encodes CDR1 SGHVS and CDR2 FQNEAQ. The CDR3 covers 14 residues. CDR3 in amino acids: CASSPSEGNYGYTF. The CDR3 region has the DNA TGTGCCAGCAGCCCTTCGGAGGGTAACTATGGCTACACCTTC.

The chain joins TRBV3-1 (or the pseudogene TRBV3-2) to TRBJ2-7; 7 positions match TRBD1. V lost 1 base, J lost 7 bases, and 13 bases stayed unmatched. CDR1 and CDR2 from the germline V gene are LGHDT and YNNKEL (reference sequence). This CDR3 spans 16 amino acids. The CDR3 here is CASSQATGQTMGEQYF. The CDR3 bases are TGTGCCAGCAGCCAAGCTACGGGACAGACTATGGGGGAGCAGTACTTC.

This clone was counted a few times. This chain's CDR3 is CASSHSVPGELFF. In nucleotides, the CDR3 is TGTGCCAGCAGCCATAGTGTGCCCGGGGAGCTGTTTTTT. This chain links TRBV4-2 with TRBJ2-2; unclear D gene. The length of the CDR3 is 13 residues. Per germline, CDR1 LGHNA and CDR2 YNFKEQ. V was trimmed by 3 bases and J by 6 bases, leaving 8 bases between them.

The genes are TRBV2 and TRBJ1-1; TRBD1 might be the D (6 bases). The CDR3 is made up of 13 amino acids. Germline lookup yields CDR1 SNHLY and CDR2 FYNNEI. The ends were cut back, 8 bases at V and 1 base at J, with 11 bases in the middle. CDR3 DNA sequence: TGTGCCAGCGCCAGGGGTTCGAACACTGAAGCTTTCTTT. Its translation: CASARGSNTEAFF.